The 17 T cell receptor beta chains below were found in one sample sequenced in a study of blood T cell repertoires in COVID-19. The data were produced by immunoSEQ multiplex PCR, yet TCRdb's version contains in-frame clones alone and is incomplete. The top ten clones hold about 2% of a sample with 250,000 to 350,000 clones, around 87% of them seen once. The sequencing input was peripheral blood. These receptor sequences come from a woman in her 50s who had recovered from COVID-19.

The gene calls are TRBV11-3 and TRBJ1-1; D is unresolved. Germline-derived CDR1 and CDR2 are SGHNT and YENEEA. CDR3 size: 13 residues. With 5 bases removed from V and 5 bases from J, the gap between germline ends came to 12 bases. The CDR3 is CASSLQGGTEAFF. The CDR3 DNA sequence: TGTGCCAGCAGCCTCCAAGGCGGGACTGAAGCTTTCTTT.

This clone was seen just once. The sample carries other DNA sequences with the same CDR3. The rearrangement links TRBV18 to TRBJ2-3, with D possibly matching TRBD2 (5 bases). The CDR3 loop spans 14 amino acids. The V and J ends lost 3 bases and 1 base respectively, with 8 bases between them. Looked up from germline, CDR1 is KGHSH and CDR2 is LQKENI. This CDR3 reads CASSPSGGTDTQYF. The CDR3 DNA is TGTGCCAGCTCACCGTCCGGGGGCACAGATACGCAGTATTTT.

The J gene is TRBJ2-7, the V gene TRBV7-3; 8 bases map to TRBD2. Germline values: CDR1 SGHTA, CDR2 FQGTGA. The CDR3 sequence is 13 residues long. The J segment lost 5 bases and the V segment lost 3 bases, leaving 3 bases of the junction unmatched. CDR3 loop: CASSLTGGHEQYF. The CDR3, as DNA: TGTGCCAGCAGCTTGACGGGGGGGCACGAGCAGTACTTC.

The chain links TRBV9 to TRBJ2-1; no firm D call. CDR3 length: 18 residues. V was cut by 2 bases and J by 1 base, with 19 bases left in between. Germline V gene sequence: CDR1 SGDLS, CDR2 YYNGEE. The CDR3 spells CASSVEGGLFGSYNEQFF. CDR3 DNA sequence: TGTGCCAGCAGCGTTGAAGGCGGCCTGTTTGGATCCTACAATGAGCAGTTCTTC.

V gene TRBV7-9 combines with J gene TRBJ2-1; 8 bases align to TRBD2. Germline V lookup: CDR1 SEHNR, CDR2 FQNEAQ (reference sequence). After removal of 5 bases from V and 4 bases from J, the junction contained 7 bases not matched to a gene. The CDR3 has 15 residues. DNA of the CDR3: TGTGCCAGCAGCCCCCGGGGGGGGGAATACAATGAGCAGTTCTTC. Protein product: CASSPRGGEYNEQFF.

This clone has just a few counts. The chain links TRBV30 to TRBJ2-5; 13 bases map to TRBD2. The germline gives CDR1 GTSNPN, CDR2 SVGIG (reference sequence). CDR3 length: 16 residues. Trimming took 2 bases from V and 4 from J; bases not matched to a gene: 7. CDR3 bases: TGTGCCTGGAGTCACGGGACTAGCGGGAACACAGAGACCCAGTACTTC. Its translation: CAWSHGTSGNTETQYF.

CDR3 DNA: TGTGCCACCAGTGATTACGGTATGGGGGGGGTTGAGCAGTTCTTC. It translates to CATSDYGMGGVEQFF. The chain has TRBV24-1 and TRBJ2-1, with 7 bases matching TRBD2. The CDR3 sequence is 15 residues long. Germline V CDR1 and CDR2: KGHDR, SFDVKD. Losses at the gene ends were 2 bases for V and 9 bases for J; bases not matched to a gene: 9.

The chain employs TRBV3-1 (or the pseudogene TRBV3-2) and TRBJ2-7, with D perhaps TRBD2 (5 bases). CDR3 length: 15 amino acids. V lost 2 bases to trimming and J lost 0 bases, with 11 bases between them. Germline loops: CDR1 LGHDT, CDR2 YNNKEL (reference sequence). In DNA, the CDR3 is TGTGCCAGCAGCCAAAGTACGGGGAGCTCCTACGAGCAGTACTTC. Protein: CASSQSTGSSYEQYF.

The chain carries TRBV27 and TRBJ1-4; tentatively, D is TRBD1 (5 bases). The germline gives CDR1 MNHEY, CDR2 SMNVEV (reference sequence). V was shortened by 6 bases and J by 3 bases, with 8 bases between the two germline ends. The CDR3 length is 13 residues. The CDR3 loop reads CASRGGANEKLFF. The CDR3 DNA reads as TGTGCCAGCAGGGGGGGGGCTAATGAAAAACTGTTTTTT. Full variable domain (missing parts from reference TRBV27 and TRBJ1-4): EAQVTQNPRYLITVTGKKLTVTCSQNMNHEYMSWYRQDPGLGLRQIYYSMNVEVTDKGDVPEGYKVSRKEKRNFPLILESPSPNQTSLYFCASRGGANEKLFFGSGTQLSVL.

This chain connects TRBV9 to TRBJ1-1; D perhaps matches TRBD1 (5 bases). Trimming left V 3 bases short and J 4 bases short, with 10 bases between. The CDR3 is 13 amino acids. Germline V gene data show CDR1 as SGDLS and CDR2 as YYNGEE. Here the CDR3 reads CASSEGPFTEAFF. The CDR3 bases are TGTGCCAGCAGCGAGGGGCCATTCACTGAAGCTTTCTTT.

The J gene is TRBJ1-2, the V gene TRBV24-1; TRBD1 aligns across 10 bases. The ends lost 4 bases at V and 5 bases at J; junction bases unmatched: 3. The CDR3 contains 14 residues. Germline lookup yields CDR1 KGHDR and CDR2 SFDVKD. The CDR3 spells CATSEEDRGYGYTF. CDR3 DNA sequence: TGTGCCACCAGTGAGGAGGACAGGGGGTATGGCTACACCTTC.

This clone was counted a single time. The gene calls are TRBV30 and TRBJ1-3; perhaps TRBD1 as D (6 bases). The CDR3 covers 14 residues. The germline CDR1 and CDR2 sequences are GTSNPN and SVGIG (reference sequence). Trimming took 0 bases from V and 2 from J, leaving 8 bases between them. The DNA of the CDR3 is TGTGCCTGGAGTGTAGCAGGGGCTGGAAACACCATATATTTT. Its protein product is CAWSVAGAGNTIYF.

This rearrangement joins TRBV5-1 to TRBJ1-4; weak D call: TRBD1 (5 bases). The germline V gene encodes CDR1 SGHRS and CDR2 YFSETQ. V was cut by 0 bases and J by 7 bases, with 10 bases left in between. The CDR3 loop spans 14 amino acids. In DNA form, the CDR3 reads TGCGCCAGCAGCTTGGGCCAGGGCGGTGAAAAACTGTTTTTT. Translating gives CASSLGQGGEKLFF.

This chain links TRBV3-1 (or the pseudogene TRBV3-2) with TRBJ2-1; TRBD1 matches at 11 bases. After removal of 7 bases from V and 10 bases from J, the junction contained 6 bases not matched to a gene. The CDR3 sequence is 13 residues long. The V gene's germline CDR1 is LGHDT and CDR2 YNNKEL (reference sequence). The CDR3 DNA sequence: TGTGCCAGCATCCAGCGGGACAGGGGGGAGCAGTTCTTC. This encodes CASIQRDRGEQFF.

The chain is built from TRBV7-9 and TRBJ1-2, with D unclear. CDR1 SEHNR and CDR2 FQNEAQ come from the germline V gene (reference sequence). The ends were cut back, 0 bases at V and 10 bases at J, with 12 bases in the middle. CDR3 length: 13 amino acids. The CDR3 is CASSLAGRVDYTF. CDR3 DNA sequence: TGTGCCAGCAGCTTAGCGGGGAGGGTGGACTACACCTTC.

V gene TRBV28 combines with J gene TRBJ1-1; D possibly corresponds to TRBD1 (5 bases). Deletions cut 3 bases from V and 5 bases from J, with 13 bases between. The CDR3 loop spans 14 amino acids. The germline V gene has CDR1 MDHEN and CDR2 SYDVKM. CDR3 sequence: CASSLLTGGTEAFF. The DNA for the CDR3 is TGTGCCAGCAGTTTGCTCACAGGCGGAACTGAAGCTTTCTTT.

This chain links TRBV28 with TRBJ2-7; 8 nucleotides line up with TRBD1. Germline CDR1 and CDR2: MDHEN and SYDVKM. This CDR3 region has 11 residues. J was trimmed by 5 bases and V by 11 bases; bases with no gene match: 5. The chain's CDR3 is CAPAGGHEQYF. In DNA form, the CDR3 reads TGTGCCCCCGCAGGGGGCCACGAGCAGTACTTC.